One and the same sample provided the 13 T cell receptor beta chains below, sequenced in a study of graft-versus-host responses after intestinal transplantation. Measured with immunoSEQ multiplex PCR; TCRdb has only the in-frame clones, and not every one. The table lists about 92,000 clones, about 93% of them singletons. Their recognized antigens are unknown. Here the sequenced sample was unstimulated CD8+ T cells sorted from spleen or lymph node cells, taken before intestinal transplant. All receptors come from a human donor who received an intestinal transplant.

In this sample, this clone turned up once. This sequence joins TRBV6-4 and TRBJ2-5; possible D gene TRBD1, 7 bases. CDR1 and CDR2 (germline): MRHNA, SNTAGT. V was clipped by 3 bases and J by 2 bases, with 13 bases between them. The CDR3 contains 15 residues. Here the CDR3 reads CASSETAGGQETQYF. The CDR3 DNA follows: TGTGCCAGCAGTGAAACGGCAGGGGGGCAAGAGACCCAGTACTTC.

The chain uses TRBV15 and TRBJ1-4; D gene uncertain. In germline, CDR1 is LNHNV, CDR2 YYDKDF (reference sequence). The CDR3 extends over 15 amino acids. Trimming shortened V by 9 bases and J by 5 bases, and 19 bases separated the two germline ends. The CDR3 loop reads CATSEGVGINEKLFF. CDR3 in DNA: TGTGCCACTTCTGAGGGAGTCGGGATCAATGAAAAACTGTTTTTT.

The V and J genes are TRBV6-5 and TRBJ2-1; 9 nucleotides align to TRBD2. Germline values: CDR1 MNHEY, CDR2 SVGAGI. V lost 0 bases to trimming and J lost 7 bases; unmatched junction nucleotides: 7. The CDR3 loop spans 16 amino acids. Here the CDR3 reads CASSYSGLAWTNEQFF. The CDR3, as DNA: TGTGCCAGCAGTTACTCGGGACTAGCATGGACTAATGAGCAGTTCTTC.

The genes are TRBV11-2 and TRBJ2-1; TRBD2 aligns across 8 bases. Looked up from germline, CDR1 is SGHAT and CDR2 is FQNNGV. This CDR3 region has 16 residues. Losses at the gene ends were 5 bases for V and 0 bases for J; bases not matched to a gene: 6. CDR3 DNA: TGTGCCAGCAGCCTTACTAGCGGCAGCTCCTACAATGAGCAGTTCTTC. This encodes CASSLTSGSSYNEQFF.

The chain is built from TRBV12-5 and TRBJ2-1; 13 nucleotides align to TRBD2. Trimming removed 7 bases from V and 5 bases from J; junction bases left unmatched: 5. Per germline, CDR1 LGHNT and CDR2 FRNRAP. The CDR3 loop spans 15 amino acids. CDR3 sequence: CASAPGLAGNNEQFF. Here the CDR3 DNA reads TGTGCTAGTGCTCCGGGACTAGCGGGGAACAATGAGCAGTTCTTC.

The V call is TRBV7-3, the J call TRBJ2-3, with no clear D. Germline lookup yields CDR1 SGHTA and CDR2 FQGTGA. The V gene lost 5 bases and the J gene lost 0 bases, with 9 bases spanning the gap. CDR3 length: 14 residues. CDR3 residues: CASSQIGSTDTQYF. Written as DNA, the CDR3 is TGTGCCAGCAGCCAAATCGGGAGCACAGATACGCAGTATTTT.

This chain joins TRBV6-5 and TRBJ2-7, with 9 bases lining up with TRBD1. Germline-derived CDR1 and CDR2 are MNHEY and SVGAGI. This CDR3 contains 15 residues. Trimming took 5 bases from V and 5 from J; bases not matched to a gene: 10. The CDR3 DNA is TGTGCCAGCAGTACTCAGACAGGGGGGAGAGACGAGCAGTACTTC. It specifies CASSTQTGGRDEQYF.

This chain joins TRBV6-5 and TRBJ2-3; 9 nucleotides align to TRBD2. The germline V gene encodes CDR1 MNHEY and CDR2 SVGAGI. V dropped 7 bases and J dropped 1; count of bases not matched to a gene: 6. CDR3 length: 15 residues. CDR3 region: CASTVVAGGTDTQYF. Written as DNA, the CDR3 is TGTGCCAGCACCGTAGTAGCGGGGGGCACAGATACGCAGTATTTT.

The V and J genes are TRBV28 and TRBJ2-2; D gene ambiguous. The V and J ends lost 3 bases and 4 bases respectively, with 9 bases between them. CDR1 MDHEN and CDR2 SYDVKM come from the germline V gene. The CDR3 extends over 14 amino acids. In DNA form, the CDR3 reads TGTGCCAGCAGTTTGGTGACGAGCACCGGGGAGCTGTTTTTT. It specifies CASSLVTSTGELFF.

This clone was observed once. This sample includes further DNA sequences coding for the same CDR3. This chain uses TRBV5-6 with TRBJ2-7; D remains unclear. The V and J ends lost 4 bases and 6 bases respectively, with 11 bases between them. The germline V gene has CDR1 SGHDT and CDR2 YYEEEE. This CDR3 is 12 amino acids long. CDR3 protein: CASSLGPGEQYF. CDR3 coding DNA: TGTGCCAGCAGCCTCGGTCCGGGCGAGCAGTACTTC.

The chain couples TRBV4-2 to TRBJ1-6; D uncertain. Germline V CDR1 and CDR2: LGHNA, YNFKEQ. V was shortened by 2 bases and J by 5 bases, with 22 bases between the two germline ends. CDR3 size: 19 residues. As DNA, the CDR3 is TGTGCCAGCAGCCAAACCCCGGCCGGGCCCCCATTCCATAATTCACCCCTCCACTTT. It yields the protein CASSQTPAGPPFHNSPLHF.

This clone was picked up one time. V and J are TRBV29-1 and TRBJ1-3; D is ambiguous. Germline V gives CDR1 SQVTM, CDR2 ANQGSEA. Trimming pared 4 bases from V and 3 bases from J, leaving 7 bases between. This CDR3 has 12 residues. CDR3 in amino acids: CSVVVFGNTIYF. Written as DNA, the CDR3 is TGCAGCGTTGTGGTGTTTGGAAACACCATATATTTT.

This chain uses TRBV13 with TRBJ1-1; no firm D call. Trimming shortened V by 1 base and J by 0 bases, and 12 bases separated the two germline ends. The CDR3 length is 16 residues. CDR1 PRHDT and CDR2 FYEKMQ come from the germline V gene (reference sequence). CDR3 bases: TGTGCCAGCAGCTTAGTAAGTTCTCTAATGAACACTGAAGCTTTCTTT. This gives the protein CASSLVSSLMNTEAFF.